This TCR beta chain was recovered during a study of blood T cell repertoires in COVID-19. The V segment lost 4 bases and the J segment 3 bases; nucleotides outside the gene matches: 7. CDR3 length equals 15 residues. Per the germline V gene, CDR1 is SGHDT and CDR2 is YYEEEE. The table came from immunoSEQ multiplex PCR; TCRdb's copy has only in-frame clones and leaves some out. The table lists 400,000 or so clones, 80% to 95% of them singletons. The genes are TRBV5-6 and TRBJ2-7, with TRBD1 matching 10 bases. The sample taken for sequencing was PBMCs or T cells enriched from blood (not recorded which). The TCR sequence derives from a man aged 18 to 30 who had recovered from COVID-19. The CDR3 DNA reads TGTGCCAGCAGCGCGGCCGGGACAGGGGTCTACGAGCAGTACTTC. The encoded protein is CASSAAGTGVYEQYF.